This T cell receptor beta chain was recorded in a study of T-cell reconstitution after alpha-beta-depleted transplantation in children. Study-wide results and caveats: Roughly two months post-transplant, alpha-beta T cells reportedly originated from several hundred graft clones that had expanded. Newly generated T cells supplied most T-cell counts and diversity one year post-transplant. In some patients, recipient T cells and intrathymic progenitors surviving conditioning explained high day-60 diversity.

To note about this clonotype: The target antigen is unknown.

A TCRbeta library incorporating unique molecular identifiers was prepared. TCRdb re-called the PCR reads with MiXCR, one entry per CDR3 protein. This repertoire shows about 600,000 distinct CDR3 sequences, 10% to 15% found once; its top ten account for approximately 2%. The CDR3 is 15 residues long. With 3 bases clipped from V and 0 bases from J, the junction kept 2 bases outside the gene matches. The germline V gene encodes CDR1 KGHDR and CDR2 SFDVKD. The clonotype was recovered from a male patient younger than 18 who had a stem cell transplant for acute myeloid leukemia, so the T cells may come from the graft donor. This chain links TRBV24-1 with TRBJ2-7; the match to TRBD1 covers 9 bases. This sample comprised PBMCs, mostly from graft donor cells, obtained 360 days after TCRalphabeta/CD19-depleted stem cell transplant. The CDR3 loop reads CATSDPGQGSYEQYF. CDR3 sequence (DNA): TGTGCCACCAGTGATCCGGGACAGGGCTCCTACGAGCAGTACTTC.